The 8 T cell receptor beta chains reported below all come from one sample, sequenced in a study of technical replicates of blood from a few donors. Here immunoSEQ multiplex PCR was the method, and the copy in TCRdb shows in-frame clones only, minus some. Among around 65,000 clones listed, 88% were seen once. Sequencing was performed on PBMCs. The origin of the receptors is a human donor in good health. Some clones in this sample may be carry-over from other donors' samples.

The gene calls are TRBV5-8 and TRBJ2-2; D unclear. V gave up 0 bases and J gave up 0 bases, with 9 bases separating them. The CDR3 is made up of 16 amino acids. Germline CDR1 and CDR2: SGHTS and YDEGEE. The DNA of the CDR3 is TGTGCCAGCAGCTTGGGACTTACCGCGAACACCGGGGAGCTGTTTTTT. Translating gives CASSLGLTANTGELFF. Looking up the rest from reference TRBV5-8 and TRBJ2-2 gives the full variable domain: EAGVTQSPTHLIKTRGQQATLRCSPISGHTSVYWYQQALGLGLQFLLWYDEGEERNRGNFPPRFSGRQFPNYSSELNVNALELEDSALYLCASSLGLTANTGELFFGEGSRLTVL.

This chain links TRBV7-9 with TRBJ2-1; 9 bases are shared with TRBD2. Losses at the gene ends were 1 base for V and 4 bases for J; bases not matched to a gene: 8. The CDR3 runs to 17 residues. Germline CDR1 is SEHNR and CDR2 is FQNEAQ (reference sequence). The CDR3 spells CASSLGGREGLYNEQFF. The CDR3 bases are TGTGCCAGCAGCTTAGGCGGGCGGGAGGGGTTATACAATGAGCAGTTCTTC.

The gene calls are TRBV19 and TRBJ1-1; D is possibly TRBD1 (6 bases). V was shortened by 10 bases and J by 0 bases, with 15 bases between the two germline ends. CDR3 length equals 14 residues. Germline V CDR1 and CDR2: LNHDA, SQIVND (reference sequence). CDR3 nucleotide sequence: TGTGCCACACGAGGACAGAGTATGAACACTGAAGCTTTCTTT. Protein sequence: CATRGQSMNTEAFF.

V is TRBV19 and J is TRBJ1-4, with 7 positions matching TRBD1. There are 16 residues in the CDR3. Germline loops: CDR1 LNHDA, CDR2 SQIVND (reference sequence). Losses at the gene ends were 3 bases for V and 6 bases for J; bases not matched to a gene: 10. DNA for the CDR3: TGTGCCAGTAGTATCTCCTGGGGCAGGGGGGATGAAAAACTGTTTTTT. Its translation: CASSISWGRGDEKLFF. Supplemented by reference TRBV19 and TRBJ1-4, the full variable domain reads DGGITQSPKYLFRKEGQNVTLSCEQNLNHDAMYWYRQDPGQGLRLIYYSQIVNDFQKGDIAEGYSVSREKKESFPLTVTSAQKNPTAFYLCASSISWGRGDEKLFFGSGTQLSVL.

This clone showed up just once. The chain combines TRBV27 with TRBJ2-3; D is undetermined. This CDR3 has 14 residues. CDR1 MNHEY and CDR2 SMNVEV come from the germline V gene (reference sequence). The germline V and J ends were trimmed by 3 bases and 2 bases, with 9 bases remaining between them. The CDR3 DNA follows: TGTGCCAGCAGTTTCGGGTTTCTCACAGATACGCAGTATTTT. Translation gives CASSFGFLTDTQYF.

The chain carries TRBV2 and TRBJ2-7; D is possibly TRBD1 (5 bases). Germline CDR1 reads SNHLY; CDR2 reads FYNNEI. CDR3 length: 13 amino acids. The V end lost 8 bases, the J end lost 0 bases, and 11 bases lay between the germline ends. CDR3 region: CASEVGASYEQYF. In nucleotides, the CDR3 is TGTGCCAGCGAGGTAGGGGCCTCCTACGAGCAGTACTTC.

The chain carries TRBV29-1 and TRBJ2-7; D is perhaps TRBD1 (6 bases). The CDR3 extends over 12 amino acids. Germline V lookup: CDR1 SQVTM, CDR2 ANQGSEA. V was pared by 3 bases and J by 2 bases, with 8 bases between. This CDR3 reads CSVEQGPYEQYF. DNA for the CDR3: TGCAGCGTTGAGCAGGGGCCCTACGAGCAGTACTTC.

Written as DNA, the CDR3 is TGTGCCAGCAGCATATCGGGGGGGGGCTACGAGCAGTACTTC. Translation gives CASSISGGGYEQYF. V gene TRBV7-9 combines with J gene TRBJ2-7; 8 bases align to TRBD2. This CDR3 has 14 amino acids. Losses at the gene ends were 5 bases for V and 3 bases for J; bases not matched to a gene: 6. Germline CDR1 SEHNR, CDR2 FQNEAQ (reference sequence).